Listed below are T cell receptor beta chains from one sample, sequenced in a study of metastatic and nonmetastatic thyroid tumors. Using MiXCR, TCRdb re-called clones from the PCR reads. The data contain roughly 16,000 clones, 24% of them seen just once; the ten biggest clones take up about 13%. The sequencing sample was made of tumor tissue. The receptor set was obtained from a male donor with papillary thyroid cancer or a benign thyroid nodule (not recorded which). Some clones in this sample may be carry-over from other donors' samples. CDR3s include the opening cysteine and the closing phenylalanine or tryptophan. The D gene is left open where the match is weak. Not all rows give a size; the values are once, few, many and, for expanded clones, a class.

. | few | TRBJ1-2 | TRBV6-5 | CASSSPGPNYGYTF | TGTGCCAGCAGTTCCCCGGGCCCCAACTATGGCTACACCTTC
. | . | TRBJ1-2 | TRBV5-1 | CASSLVGGGSEYGYTF | TGCGCCAGCAGCTTGGTAGGAGGCGGATCGGAGTATGGCTACACCTTC
TRBD1 | many | TRBJ2-3 | TRBV20-1 | CSARGQSTDTQYF | TGCAGTGCGAGGGGGCAGAGCACAGATACGCAGTATTTT
TRBD2 | many | TRBJ2-6 | TRBV3-1 | CASSQGLAGANVLTF | TGTGCCAGCAGCCAAGGACTAGCGGGGGCCAACGTCCTGACTTTC
TRBD2 | many | TRBJ2-1 | TRBV20-1 | CSANQREADEQFF | TGCAGTGCTAACCAGCGGGAGGCCGATGAGCAGTTCTTC
TRBD2 | many | TRBJ2-7 | TRBV4-1 | CASSQAPSGVYEQYF | TGCGCCAGCAGCCAAGCTCCCAGCGGGGTCTACGAGCAGTACTTC
. | many | TRBJ2-7 | TRBV10-3 | CAISESVGAAYEQYF | TGTGCCATCAGTGAGTCGGTGGGGGCGGCCTACGAGCAGTACTTC
TRBD1 | . | TRBJ2-1 | TRBV5-1 | CASSLTGTGGNEQFF | TGCGCCAGCAGCTTAACCGGGACAGGGGGAAATGAGCAGTTCTTC
TRBD2 | many | TRBJ2-7 | TRBV5-4 | CASSTQTSGGTYEQYF | TGTGCCAGCAGCACCCAGACTAGCGGGGGAACGTACGAGCAGTACTTC
. | many | TRBJ2-1 | TRBV29-1 | CSVDLGNEQFF | TGCAGCGTTGACCTCGGAAATGAGCAGTTCTTC
TRBD1 | many | TRBJ2-5 | TRBV29-1 | CSVSGDRVQETQYF | TGCAGCGTGTCAGGGGACAGGGTCCAAGAGACCCAGTACTTC
. | few | TRBJ2-5 | TRBV6-5 | CASSYSFSSQETQYF | TGTGCCAGCAGTTACTCGTTTTCCAGCCAAGAGACCCAGTACTTC
TRBD2 | many | TRBJ2-5 | TRBV7-7 | CASSSAVRGGDQETQYF | TGTGCTAGCAGCTCGGCCGTGCGGGGGGGGGATCAAGAGACCCAGTACTTC
TRBD1 | few | TRBJ2-2 | TRBV6-1 | CASSDDRDTGELFF | TGTGCCAGCAGCGATGACAGGGACACCGGGGAGCTGTTTTTT
. | few | TRBJ2-5 | TRBV7-3 | CASSAGGGKGETQYF | TGTGCCAGCAGCGCCGGTGGGGGGAAAGGGGAGACCCAGTACTTC
TRBD2 | few | TRBJ2-3 | TRBV20-1 | CSGGGSGVSSFTDTQYF | TGCAGTGGGGGGGGTAGCGGGGTGTCCTCCTTCACAGATACGCAGTATTTT
. | many | TRBJ2-3 | TRBV9 | CASSVGGDPGVDTQYF | TGTGCCAGCAGCGTAGGTGGCGACCCGGGGGTGGATACGCAGTATTTT
. | . | TRBJ2-7 | TRBV12-3/TRBV12-4 | CASSSQSFTLVGQYF | TGTGCCAGCAGCTCCCAGTCCTTCACCCTCGTTGGGCAGTACTTC
. | many | TRBJ2-3 | TRBV20-1 | CSAPRGGGTDTQYF | TGCAGTGCCCCTAGAGGGGGTGGCACAGATACGCAGTATTTT
. | many | TRBJ1-2 | TRBV19 | CASRSRAPGVYGYTF | TGTGCCAGCCGCTCCAGGGCTCCTGGGGTCTATGGCTACACCTTC
. | . | TRBJ2-7 | TRBV20-1 | CSASRGTGPEYEQYF | TGCAGTGCTAGTAGGGGGACGGGACCCGAATACGAGCAGTACTTC
. | few | TRBJ2-5 | TRBV28 | CASSFEGPETQYF | TGTGCCAGCAGTTTCGAGGGTCCGGAGACCCAGTACTTC
TRBD2 | few | TRBJ2-7 | TRBV28 | CASRAGTRFLEQYF | TGTGCCAGCAGGGCCGGGACTAGGTTCCTCGAGCAGTACTTC
. | many | TRBJ2-5 | TRBV7-6 | CASRGGVGETQYF | TGTGCCAGCAGAGGAGGGGTGGGGGAGACCCAGTACTTC
. | many | TRBJ1-5 | TRBV4-2 | CASSQETAVRNQPQHF | TGTGCCAGCAGCCAAGAGACGGCAGTTCGCAATCAGCCCCAGCATTTT
. | many | TRBJ2-7 | TRBV15 | CATSRASDYEQYF | TGTGCCACCAGCAGAGCCTCGGACTACGAGCAGTACTTC
. | . | TRBJ2-7 | TRBV11-2 | CASSLDFMLGTLNYEQYF | TGTGCCAGCAGCTTGGATTTTATGTTGGGGACCTTAAACTACGAGCAGTACTTC
. | . | TRBJ2-1 | TRBV7-9 | CVSSLSGTDEQFF | TGTGTCAGCAGCTTAAGCGGTACCGATGAGCAGTTCTTC
TRBD2 | . | TRBJ2-7 | TRBV6-1 | CASSEETSGSYEQYF | TGTGCCAGCAGTGAAGAGACTAGCGGGAGTTACGAGCAGTACTTC
. | . | TRBJ1-1 | TRBV10-3 | CAISESGGNTEAFF | TGTGCCATCAGTGAGTCCGGGGGGAACACTGAAGCTTTCTTT